This T cell receptor beta chain was profiled in a study of beta chain features in type 1 diabetes. Overall study context: Comparable age, gender and cell yields were observed in patients relative to healthy donors.

Sequenced material consisted of expressed TCRB transcripts (all of the isolated RNA was reverse transcribed). The repertoire was sequenced with immunoSEQ multiplex PCR; TCRdb's copy has only in-frame clones and lacks some. The sample records about 19,000 clones, approximately 50% being singletons. General study findings and limits: Researchers reported that naive, central memory and Treg TCRB repertoires appeared more similar in patients than in healthy donors. cDNA-based sequencing might over-represent cells highly expressing TCR.

There are a few counts of this clone. What it binds is unknown. V was shortened by 1 base and J by 4 bases, with 17 bases between the two germline ends. The CDR3 covers 16 residues. Germline CDR1 is SGHTA and CDR2 is FQGNSA. The rearrangement uses TRBV7-2 and TRBJ2-7; D may be TRBD2 (7 bases). The sequence came from a young man in good health. The sequenced sample consisted of stem cell memory CD4+ T cells from blood. DNA of the CDR3: TGTGCCAGCAGCTTAGAGACCCTGGGGGGGCGGTACGAGCAGTACTTC. Encoded protein: CASSLETLGGRYEQYF.